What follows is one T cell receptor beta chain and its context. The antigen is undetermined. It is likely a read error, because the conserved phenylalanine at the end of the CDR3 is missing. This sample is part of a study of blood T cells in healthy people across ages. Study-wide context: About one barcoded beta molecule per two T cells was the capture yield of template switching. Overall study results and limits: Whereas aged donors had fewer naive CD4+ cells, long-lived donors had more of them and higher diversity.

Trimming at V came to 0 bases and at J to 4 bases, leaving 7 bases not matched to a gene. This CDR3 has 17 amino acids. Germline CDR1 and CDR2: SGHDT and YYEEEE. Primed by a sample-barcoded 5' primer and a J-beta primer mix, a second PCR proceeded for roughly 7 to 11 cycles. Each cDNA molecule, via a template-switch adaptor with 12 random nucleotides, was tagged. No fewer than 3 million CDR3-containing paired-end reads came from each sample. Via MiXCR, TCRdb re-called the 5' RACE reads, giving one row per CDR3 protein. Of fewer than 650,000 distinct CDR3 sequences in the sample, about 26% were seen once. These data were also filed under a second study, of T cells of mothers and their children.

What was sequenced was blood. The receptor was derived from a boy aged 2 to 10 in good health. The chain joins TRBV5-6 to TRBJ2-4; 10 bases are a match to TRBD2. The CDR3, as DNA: TGTGCCAGCAGCTTGGCCCCTAGCGGGAGTTTAAAAAACATTCAGTACCTC. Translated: CASSLAPSGSLKNIQYL.